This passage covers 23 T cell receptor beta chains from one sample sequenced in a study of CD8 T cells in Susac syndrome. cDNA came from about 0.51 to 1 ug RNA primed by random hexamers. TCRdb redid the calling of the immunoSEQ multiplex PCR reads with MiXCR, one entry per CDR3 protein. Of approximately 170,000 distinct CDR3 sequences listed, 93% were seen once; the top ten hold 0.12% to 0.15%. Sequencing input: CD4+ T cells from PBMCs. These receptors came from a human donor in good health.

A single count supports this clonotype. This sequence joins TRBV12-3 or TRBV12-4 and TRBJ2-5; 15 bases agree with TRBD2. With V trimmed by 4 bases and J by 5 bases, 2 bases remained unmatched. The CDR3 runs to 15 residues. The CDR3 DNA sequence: TGTGCCAGCAGTTCAGGACTAGCGGGGGGGGAGACCCAGTACTTC. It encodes CASSSGLAGGETQYF.

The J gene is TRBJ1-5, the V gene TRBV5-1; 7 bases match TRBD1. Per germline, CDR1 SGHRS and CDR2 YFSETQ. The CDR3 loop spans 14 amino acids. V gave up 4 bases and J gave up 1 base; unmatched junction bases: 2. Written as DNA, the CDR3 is TGCGCCAGCAGCCTGGGACAGAGCAATCAGCCCCAGCATTTT. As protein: CASSLGQSNQPQHF.

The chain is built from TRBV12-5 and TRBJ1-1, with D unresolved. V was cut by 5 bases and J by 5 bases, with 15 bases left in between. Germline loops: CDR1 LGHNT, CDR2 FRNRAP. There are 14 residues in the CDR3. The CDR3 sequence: CASGTSPRGTEAFF. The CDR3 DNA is TGTGCTAGTGGTACATCACCCCGGGGAACTGAAGCTTTCTTT. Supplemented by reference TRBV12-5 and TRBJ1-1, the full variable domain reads DARVTQTPRHKVTEMGQEVTMRCQPILGHNTVFWYRQTMMQGLELLAYFRNRAPLDDSGMPKDRFSAEMPDATLATLKIQPSEPRDSAVYFCASGTSPRGTEAFFGQGTRLTVV.

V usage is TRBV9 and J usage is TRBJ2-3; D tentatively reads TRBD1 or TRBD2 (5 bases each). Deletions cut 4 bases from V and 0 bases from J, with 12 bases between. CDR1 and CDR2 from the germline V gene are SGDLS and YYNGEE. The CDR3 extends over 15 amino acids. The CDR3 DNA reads TGTGCCAGCAGCTCCTTGGGACGCAGCACAGATACGCAGTATTTT. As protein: CASSSLGRSTDTQYF.

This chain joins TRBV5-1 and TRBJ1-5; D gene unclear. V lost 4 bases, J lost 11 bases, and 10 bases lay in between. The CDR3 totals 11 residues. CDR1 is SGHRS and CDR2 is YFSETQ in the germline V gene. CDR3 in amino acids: CASSLVLAQHF. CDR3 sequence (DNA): TGCGCCAGCAGCCTGGTTTTGGCCCAGCATTTT.

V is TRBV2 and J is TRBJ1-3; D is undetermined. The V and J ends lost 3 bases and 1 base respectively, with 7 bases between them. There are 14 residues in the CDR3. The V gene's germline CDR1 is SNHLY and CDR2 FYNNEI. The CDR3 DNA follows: TGTGCCAGCAGTGATCAGATTTCTGGAAACACCATATATTTT. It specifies CASSDQISGNTIYF.

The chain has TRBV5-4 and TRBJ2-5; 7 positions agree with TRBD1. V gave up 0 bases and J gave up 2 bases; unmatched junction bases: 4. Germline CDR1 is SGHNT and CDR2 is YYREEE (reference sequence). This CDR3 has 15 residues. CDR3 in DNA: TGTGCCAGCAGCTTGGGAACAGGGGAGCAAGAGACCCAGTACTTC. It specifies CASSLGTGEQETQYF.

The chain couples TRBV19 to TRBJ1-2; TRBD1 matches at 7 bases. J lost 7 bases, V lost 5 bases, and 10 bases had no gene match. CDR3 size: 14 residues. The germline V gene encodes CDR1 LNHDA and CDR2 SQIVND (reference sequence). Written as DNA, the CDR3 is TGTGCCAGTAGTCACCGGGACAGAAAAGGTGGCTACACCTTC. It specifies CASSHRDRKGGYTF.

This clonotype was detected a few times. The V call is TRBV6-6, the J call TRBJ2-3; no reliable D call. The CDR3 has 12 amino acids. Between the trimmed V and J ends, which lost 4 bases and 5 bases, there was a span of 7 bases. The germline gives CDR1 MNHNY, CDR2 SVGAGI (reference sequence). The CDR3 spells CASSSSGDTQYF. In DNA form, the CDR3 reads TGTGCCAGCAGTTCTAGTGGAGATACGCAGTATTTT.

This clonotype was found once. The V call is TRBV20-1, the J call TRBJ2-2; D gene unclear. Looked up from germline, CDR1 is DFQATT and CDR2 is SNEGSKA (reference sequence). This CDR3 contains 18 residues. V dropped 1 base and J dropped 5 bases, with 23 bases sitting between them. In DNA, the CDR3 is TGCAGTGCTAGAGGCCAGGAACCCAAGAATGCGAGGACCGGGGAGCTGTTTTTT. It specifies CSARGQEPKNARTGELFF.

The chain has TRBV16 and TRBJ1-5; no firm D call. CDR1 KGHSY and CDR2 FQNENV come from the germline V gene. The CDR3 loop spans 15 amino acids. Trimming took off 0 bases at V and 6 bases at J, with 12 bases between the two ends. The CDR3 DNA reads TGTGCCAGCAGCCAATCGACGCCGGGTAGTCAGCCCCAGCATTTT. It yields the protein CASSQSTPGSQPQHF.

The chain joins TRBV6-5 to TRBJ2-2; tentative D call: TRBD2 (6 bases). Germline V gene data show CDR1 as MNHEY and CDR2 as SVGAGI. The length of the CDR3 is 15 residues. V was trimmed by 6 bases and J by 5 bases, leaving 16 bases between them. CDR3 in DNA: TGTGCCAGCAGAGCTCCAGGGAGGCGGACCGGGGAGCTGTTTTTT. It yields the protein CASRAPGRRTGELFF.

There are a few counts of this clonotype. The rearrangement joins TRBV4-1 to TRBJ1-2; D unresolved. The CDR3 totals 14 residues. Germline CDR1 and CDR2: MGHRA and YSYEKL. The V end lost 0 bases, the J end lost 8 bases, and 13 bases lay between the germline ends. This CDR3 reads CASSQEEAPGGYTF. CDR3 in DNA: TGCGCCAGCAGCCAAGAGGAAGCCCCGGGGGGCTACACCTTC.

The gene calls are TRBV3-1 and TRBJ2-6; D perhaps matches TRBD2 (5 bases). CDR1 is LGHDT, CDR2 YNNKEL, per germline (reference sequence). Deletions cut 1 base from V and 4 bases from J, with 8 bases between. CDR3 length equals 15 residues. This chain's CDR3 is CASSQGGLGANVLTF. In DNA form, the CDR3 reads TGTGCCAGCAGCCAAGGAGGGTTAGGGGCCAACGTCCTGACTTTC.

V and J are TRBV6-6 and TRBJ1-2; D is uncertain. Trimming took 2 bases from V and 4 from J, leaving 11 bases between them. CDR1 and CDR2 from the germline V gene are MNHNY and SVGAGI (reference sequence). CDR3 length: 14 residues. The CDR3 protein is CASSYEEGVYGYTF. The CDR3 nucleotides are TGTGCCAGCAGTTACGAGGAGGGTGTCTATGGCTACACCTTC.

DNA of the CDR3: TGCAGTGCTCCGTTGACAGGGGGCGGAACTGAAGCTTTCTTT. Encoded protein: CSAPLTGGGTEAFF. V usage is TRBV20-1 and J usage is TRBJ1-1, with 10 bases matching TRBD1. Germline V lookup: CDR1 DFQATT, CDR2 SNEGSKA (reference sequence). This CDR3 comprises 14 residues. V shed 5 bases, J shed 5 bases, and the junction held 8 bases outside the gene matches.

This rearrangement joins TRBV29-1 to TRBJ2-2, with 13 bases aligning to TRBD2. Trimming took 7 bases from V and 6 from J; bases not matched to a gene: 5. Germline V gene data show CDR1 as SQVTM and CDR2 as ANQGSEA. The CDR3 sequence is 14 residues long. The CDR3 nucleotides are TGCAGCGCGGGGACTAGCGGGGTTCCCGGGGAGCTGTTTTTT. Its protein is CSAGTSGVPGELFF.

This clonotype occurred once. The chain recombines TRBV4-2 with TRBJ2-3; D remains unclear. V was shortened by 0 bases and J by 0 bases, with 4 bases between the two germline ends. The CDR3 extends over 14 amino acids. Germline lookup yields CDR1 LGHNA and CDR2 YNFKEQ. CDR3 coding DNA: TGTGCCAGCAGCCAAGAAGTGAGCACAGATACGCAGTATTTT. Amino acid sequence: CASSQEVSTDTQYF.

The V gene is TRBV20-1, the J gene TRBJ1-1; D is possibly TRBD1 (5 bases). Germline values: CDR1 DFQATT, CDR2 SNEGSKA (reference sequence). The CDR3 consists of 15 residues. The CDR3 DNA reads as TGCAGAGCCAACAAACGGGGCACGTGGGACACTGAAGCTTTCTTT. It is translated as CRANKRGTWDTEAFF.

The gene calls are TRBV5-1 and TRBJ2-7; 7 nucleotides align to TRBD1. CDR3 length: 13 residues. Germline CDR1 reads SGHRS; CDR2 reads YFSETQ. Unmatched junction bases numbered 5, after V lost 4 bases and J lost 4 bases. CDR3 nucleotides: TGCGCCAGCAGCCAGAACAGGGGTTACGAGCAGTACTTC. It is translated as CASSQNRGYEQYF.

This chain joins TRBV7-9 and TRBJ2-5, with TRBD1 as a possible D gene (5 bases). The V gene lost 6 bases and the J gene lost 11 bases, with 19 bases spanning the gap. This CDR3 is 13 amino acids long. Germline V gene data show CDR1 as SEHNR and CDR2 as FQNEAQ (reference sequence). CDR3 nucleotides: TGTGCCAGCAGGCCTTTCGTCCAGGGTAAGCAGTACTTC. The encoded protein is CASRPFVQGKQYF. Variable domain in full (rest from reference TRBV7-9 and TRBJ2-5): DTGVSQNPRHKITKRGQNVTFRCDPISEHNRLYWYRQTLGQGPEFLTYFQNEAQLEKSRLLSDRFSAERPKGSFSTLEIQRTEQGDSAMYLCASRPFVQGKQYFGPGTRLLVL.

CDR3 in amino acids: CASREGRAFF. In DNA form, the CDR3 reads TGTGCCAGCAGGGAGGGGAGAGCTTTCTTT. V is TRBV2 and J is TRBJ1-1, with TRBD1 as a possible D gene (5 bases). The CDR3 has 10 amino acids. The germline V gene encodes CDR1 SNHLY and CDR2 FYNNEI. Trimming removed 6 bases from V and 10 bases from J, with 9 bases in between.

CDR3 sequence: CASSQAVYEQYF. In DNA, the CDR3 is TGTGCCAGCAGCCAAGCCGTCTACGAGCAGTACTTC. The chain employs TRBV3-1 and TRBJ2-7; D is undetermined. The V end was cut by 1 base, the J end by 3 bases, with 4 bases between. Germline V CDR1 and CDR2: LGHDT, YNNKEL (reference sequence). This CDR3 spans 12 amino acids.